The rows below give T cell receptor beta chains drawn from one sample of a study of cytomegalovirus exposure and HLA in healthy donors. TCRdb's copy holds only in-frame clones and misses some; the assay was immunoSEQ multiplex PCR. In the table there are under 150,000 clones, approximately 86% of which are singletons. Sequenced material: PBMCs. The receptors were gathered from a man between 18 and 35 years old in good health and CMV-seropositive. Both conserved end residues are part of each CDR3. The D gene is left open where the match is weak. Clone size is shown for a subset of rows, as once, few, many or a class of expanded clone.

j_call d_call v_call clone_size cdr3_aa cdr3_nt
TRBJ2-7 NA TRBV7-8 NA CASSIQSYEQYF TGTGCCAGCAGCATTCAGTCCTACGAGCAGTACTTC
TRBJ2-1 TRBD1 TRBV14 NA CASTGVGQGTSNEQFF TGTGCCAGCACCGGGGTGGGACAGGGAACCTCTAATGAGCAGTTCTTC
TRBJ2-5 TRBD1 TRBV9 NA CASSPQTGPETQYF TGTGCCAGCAGCCCCCAGACAGGGCCAGAGACCCAGTACTTC
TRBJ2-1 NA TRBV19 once CATRVRGNEQFF TGTGCCACCCGAGTGCGGGGCAATGAGCAGTTCTTC
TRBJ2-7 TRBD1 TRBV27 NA CASSFRGTGHSYEQYF TGTGCCAGCAGTTTTCGAGGGACAGGGCACTCCTACGAGCAGTACTTC
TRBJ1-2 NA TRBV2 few CASIAETVYYGYTF TGTGCCAGCATTGCCGAGACAGTTTACTATGGCTACACCTTC
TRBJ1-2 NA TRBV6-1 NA CASSEAHGSGYTF TGTGCCAGCAGTGAAGCGCACGGTTCTGGCTACACCTTC
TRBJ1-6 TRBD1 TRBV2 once CASREGTVTNSPLHF TGTGCCAGCAGAGAAGGGACAGTGACTAATTCACCCCTCCACTTT
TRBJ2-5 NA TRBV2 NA CASNAGETQYF TGTGCCAGCAACGCGGGAGAGACCCAGTACTTC
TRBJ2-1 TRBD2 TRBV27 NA CASRLGTSGNYNEQFF TGTGCCAGCAGGCTGGGGACTAGCGGAAATTACAATGAGCAGTTCTTC
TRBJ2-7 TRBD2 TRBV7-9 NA CASRPPGLAYEQYF TGTGCCAGCAGACCACCGGGACTAGCTTACGAGCAGTACTTC
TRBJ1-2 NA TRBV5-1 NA CASSLVVGRRGYGYTF TGCGCCAGCAGCTTGGTGGTGGGGCGCAGGGGCTATGGCTACACCTTC
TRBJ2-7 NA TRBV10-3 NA CAISGVGLEQYF TGTGCCATCAGTGGGGTGGGCTTAGAGCAGTACTTC
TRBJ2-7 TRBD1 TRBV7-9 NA CASSPNRGTYEQYF TGTGCCAGCAGCCCTAACAGGGGGACCTACGAGCAGTACTTC
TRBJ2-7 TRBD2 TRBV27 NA CASSNPSGPFPSGLAEQSSYEQYF TGTGCCAGCAGTAATCCCTCGGGGCCTTTCCCTTCCGGACTAGCGGAGCAGAGCTCCTACGAGCAGTACTTC
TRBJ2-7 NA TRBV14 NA CASSSHWTAYEQYF TGTGCCAGCAGCTCGCACTGGACAGCTTACGAGCAGTACTTC
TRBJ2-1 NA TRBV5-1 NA CASSPTLYEQFF TGCGCCAGCAGCCCTACTCTTTATGAGCAGTTCTTC
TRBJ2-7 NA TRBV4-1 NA CASSPLLGPGVYEQYF TGCGCCAGCAGCCCGCTCCTAGGTCCAGGGGTCTACGAGCAGTACTTC
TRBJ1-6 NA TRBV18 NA CASSPTTRIDNSPLHF TGTGCCAGCTCACCAACGACACGAATAGATAATTCACCCCTCCACTTT
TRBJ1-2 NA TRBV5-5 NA CASSLEQGLDGYTF TGTGCCAGCAGCTTGGAGCAGGGTTTAGATGGCTACACCTTC
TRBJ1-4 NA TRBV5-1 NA CASSFGQSGTNEKLFF TGCGCCAGCAGCTTCGGTCAGTCAGGAACTAATGAAAAACTGTTTTTT
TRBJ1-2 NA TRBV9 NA CASSVGQNYGYTF TGTGCCAGCAGCGTAGGTCAAAACTATGGCTACACCTTC
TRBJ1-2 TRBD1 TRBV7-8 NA CASSTRQGTNYGYTF TGTGCCAGCAGCACTCGACAGGGGACTAACTATGGCTACACCTTC
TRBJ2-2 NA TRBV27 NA CASGIQPAGELFF TGTGCCAGCGGCATACAGCCCGCGGGGGAGCTGTTTTTT
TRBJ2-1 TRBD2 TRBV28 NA CASSLWGTSSYNEQFF TGTGCCAGCAGTTTATGGGGGACTAGCTCCTACAATGAGCAGTTCTTC
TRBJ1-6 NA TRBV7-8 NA CASSRGANSPLHF TGTGCCAGCAGTCGGGGGGCGAATTCACCCCTCCACTTT
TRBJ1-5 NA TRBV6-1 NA CASSEGAGQHF TGTGCCAGCAGTGAAGGGGCAGGACAGCATTTT
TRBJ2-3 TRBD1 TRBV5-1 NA CASSTGQGADTQYF TGCGCCAGCAGCACGGGACAGGGGGCAGATACGCAGTATTTT